This entry concerns a single TCR beta chain. This clone was observed once. Its binding antigen is unknown. No qualities accompany the bases; no much larger clone lies one base away. Each collaborating institution followed its own protocols to collect whole blood in K2EDTA tubes. Collaborator samples were shipped for TCRbeta analysis as frozen whole blood, isolated PBMCs, or DNA extracted from either sample type. The sample comes from a study of blood T cell repertoires in COVID-19 (dated by TCRdb to 2018 to 2021). Study-wide context: Samples from collaborators originated in the United States, Italy and Spain and spanned both the acute and convalescent phases of COVID-19. The prospective study material was composed of cDNA or gDNA derived from T cells, B-cell-depleted T cells, or PBMCs. Subjects who had been exposed to COVID-19, were actively infected with it, or had recovered from it provided the deeply sampled blood TCRbeta repertoires that made up the dataset. A freely available public database, intended as a resource for researchers studying the immune response to SARS-CoV-2, is where the repertoires were released. Samples came from the ongoing ImmuneRACE study (first 160 participants) plus 1,254 subjects from 6 global collaborators. Sample metadata almost always included a de-identified subject ID, COVID-19 status, age in years and sex. Where HLA class I and class II types were available, the types were taken from metadata supplied by the sample provider, not from assay-based typing.

Trimming at the junction amounts to 5 bases on V and 7 bases on J, and the germline ends lie 21 bases apart. The CDR3 goes from the cysteine to the phenylalanine over 15 residues. Only CDR3 DNA is held: 45 bases, read in frame from base 1. CDR1 and CDR2, per the germline V gene, are SNHLY and FYNNEI. TCRbeta CDR3 regions were amplified from genomic DNA by means of the immunoSEQ Assay, a bias-controlled multiplex PCR. In the source study's methods: Nucleated cell counts per sample were estimated from amplification of reference gene primers within the assay. Sequence reads were collapsed and filtered to measure the absolute abundance of every unique TCRbeta CDR3 rearrangement. For each sample, productive Simpson clonality was calculated as the square root of Simpson's diversity index across productive rearrangements. Imported from immuneACCESS, the table was reduced by TCRdb to in-frame sequences with V and J called. These copies leave out some clones; in studies compared against another copy, an unresolved V gene accounts for under half, and the cause of the remainder is not known. V and J calls and clone size come straight from that table; D and trimming were deduced from the DNA. A total of 61,000 or so clones appear in this sample, approximately 82% of them only once. 3.5% of the sample is taken by the ten largest.

The paper as a whole reports these results and caveats: How much clinical and demographic metadata was included differed by source and by participant, and the metadata was provided uncurated.

The chain employs TRBV2 and TRBJ2-7, with a weak D call of TRBD2 (5 bases match). The sequence came from an elderly woman with acute or convalescent COVID-19. The sequenced sample was peripheral blood. CDR3 protein: CASSPWGLATGEQYF. DNA sequence: TGTGCCAGCAGTCCTTGGGGTCTAGCTACGGGGGAGCAGTACTTC.